This entry lists 22 T cell receptor beta chains sequenced from one sample in a study of T cell responses to AZD1222 COVID-19 vaccine. Data came from immunoSEQ multiplex PCR; TCRdb stores just in-frame clones and leaves some out. The table has 110,000 to 150,000 clones, 85% to 95% seen once. Sequencing was performed on peripheral blood, taken on day 0 of MenACWY control vaccination. All receptors derive from an adult in good health.

CDR3 nucleotides: TGCGCCAGCAGCCCCCGGTCTAGCGGGGGAGGGGAGACCCAGTACTTC. Protein: CASSPRSSGGGETQYF. This chain uses TRBV4-1 with TRBJ2-5; TRBD2 matches 10 bases. V was clipped by 4 bases and J by 5 bases; unmatched bases: 10. CDR3 length: 16 residues. CDR1 and CDR2 (germline): MGHRA, YSYEKL.

Written as DNA, the CDR3 is TGTGCCAGTGAAACAGGGAACTATGGCTACACCTTC. Amino acids: CASETGNYGYTF. This sequence joins TRBV2 and TRBJ1-2; a possible D gene is TRBD1 (6 bases). V lost 9 bases and J lost 2, with 10 bases in between. This CDR3 comprises 12 residues. Germline V gives CDR1 SNHLY, CDR2 FYNNEI. Combining the CDR3 with reference TRBV2 and TRBJ1-2 gives the whole variable domain EPEVTQTPSHQVTQMGQEVILRCVPISNHLYFYWYRQILGQKVEFLVSFYNNEISEKSEIFDDQFSVERPDGSNFTLKIRSTKLEDSAMYFCASETGNYGYTFGSGTRLTVV.

J is TRBJ2-1 and V is TRBV3-1 (or the pseudogene TRBV3-2); TRBD2 matches at 13 bases. Germline CDR1 reads LGHDT; CDR2 reads YNNKEL (reference sequence). Unmatched junction bases numbered 3, after V lost 5 bases and J lost 2 bases. CDR3 size: 16 residues. The CDR3 protein is CASSDTSGRAYNEQFF. In nucleotides, the CDR3 is TGTGCCAGCAGCGATACTAGCGGGAGGGCCTACAATGAGCAGTTCTTC.

The chain joins TRBV9 to TRBJ2-2; D remains unclear. Germline CDR1 and CDR2: SGDLS and YYNGEE. With 1 base removed from V and 1 base from J, the gap between germline ends came to 5 bases. The CDR3 totals 14 residues. Written as DNA, the CDR3 is TGTGCCAGCAGCGTACTGCTGAACACCGGGGAGCTGTTTTTT. It codes for CASSVLLNTGELFF.

DNA of the CDR3: TGTGCCAGCAGTTTGACGGGAGGGCTCCAGAACACAGATACGCAGTATTTT. Translated: CASSLTGGLQNTDTQYF. The chain carries TRBV28 and TRBJ2-3; TRBD2 agrees at 8 bases. V trimming: 3 bases; J trimming: 2 bases; junction bases outside the gene matches: 10. The CDR3 totals 17 residues. Germline CDR1 and CDR2: MDHEN and SYDVKM. Drawing the rest from reference TRBV28 and TRBJ2-3, the complete variable domain is DVKVTQSSRYLVKRTGEKVFLECVQDMDHENMFWYRQDPGLGLRLIYFSYDVKMKEKGDIPEGYSVSREKKERFSLILESASTNQTSMYLCASSLTGGLQNTDTQYFGPGTRLTVL.

This clone occurred a few times. The rearrangement uses TRBV4-3 and TRBJ2-2; TRBD1 matches at 7 bases. Germline loops: CDR1 LGHNA, CDR2 YSLEER. V was clipped by 4 bases and J by 7 bases; unmatched bases: 9. The CDR3 loop spans 15 amino acids. CDR3 nucleotide sequence: TGCGCCAGCAGCCCCGAGACAGGGACCGGCGGGGAGCTGTTTTTT. It codes for CASSPETGTGGELFF.

The V and J genes are TRBV2 and TRBJ1-4; D is undetermined. The CDR3 length is 17 residues. CDR1 is SNHLY, CDR2 FYNNEI, per germline. Trimming took off 3 bases at V and 0 bases at J, with 14 bases between the two ends. CDR3 bases: TGTGCCAGCAGTGAGACACACCAGTTTGCAACTAATGAAAAACTGTTTTTT. Its translation: CASSETHQFATNEKLFF.

The chain employs TRBV20-1 and TRBJ2-1; tentatively, D is TRBD2 (6 bases). V lost 3 bases, J lost 5 bases, and 14 bases lay in between. Germline V gene lookup returns CDR1 DFQATT and CDR2 SNEGSKA (reference sequence). CDR3 length equals 14 residues. CDR3 residues: CSASGGTQNNEQFF. DNA of the CDR3: TGCAGTGCTAGTGGGGGGACGCAGAACAATGAGCAGTTCTTC.

As for this clone: The same CDR3 also results from other DNA sequences found in this sample. This chain uses TRBV15 with TRBJ1-5; D not resolved. The CDR3 totals 13 residues. Trimming took 3 bases from V and 3 from J, leaving 6 bases between them. CDR1 is LNHNV, CDR2 YYDKDF, per germline (reference sequence). The CDR3 region has the DNA TGTGCCACCAGCAGGGACCTCAATCAGCCCCAGCATTTT. Its protein product is CATSRDLNQPQHF.

The rearrangement uses TRBV9 and TRBJ1-2; 7 nucleotides agree with TRBD1. The CDR3 loop spans 13 amino acids. The ends lost 4 bases at V and 4 bases at J; junction bases unmatched: 4. Germline V gene lookup returns CDR1 SGDLS and CDR2 YYNGEE. CDR3 loop: CASSRDSAYGYTF. DNA of the CDR3: TGTGCCAGCAGCCGGGACAGCGCCTATGGCTACACCTTC.

The rearrangement uses TRBV19 and TRBJ2-7; 9 nucleotides align to TRBD1. J lost 3 bases, V lost 5 bases, and 14 bases had no gene match. From germline, CDR1 is LNHDA and CDR2 SQIVND (reference sequence). The CDR3 is made up of 17 amino acids. CDR3: CASSLKSGTGIHYEQYF. CDR3 bases: TGTGCCAGTAGTCTGAAATCGGGGACAGGGATACACTACGAGCAGTACTTC.

V gene TRBV4-2 combines with J gene TRBJ1-6; the D gene is possibly TRBD1 (5 bases). Deletions cut 4 bases from V and 8 bases from J, with 27 bases between. Germline V gene sequence: CDR1 LGHNA, CDR2 YNFKEQ. This CDR3 is 19 amino acids long. CDR3 amino acids: CASSPPGHSNLLVDSPLHF. DNA for the CDR3: TGTGCCAGCAGCCCCCCGGGGCACAGCAATCTATTAGTAGATTCACCCCTCCACTTT.

The chain is built from TRBV9 and TRBJ1-1; D call uncertain. Germline CDR1 SGDLS, CDR2 YYNGEE. V lost 3 bases to trimming and J lost 2 bases, with 11 bases between them. The CDR3 length is 14 residues. CDR3 in DNA: TGTGCCAGCAGCGGACTTGGACGCAACACTGAAGCTTTCTTT. Protein sequence: CASSGLGRNTEAFF.

The V gene is TRBV19, the J gene TRBJ1-2; maybe TRBD1 (6 bases). This CDR3 has 15 residues. V lost 5 bases to trimming and J lost 2 bases, with 15 bases between them. The germline gives CDR1 LNHDA, CDR2 SQIVND (reference sequence). CDR3 amino acids: CASSLYRDTNYGYTF. CDR3 bases: TGTGCCAGTAGTCTCTACAGGGATACCAACTATGGCTACACCTTC.

The V gene is TRBV19, the J gene TRBJ1-2; a possible D gene is TRBD1 (5 bases). The CDR3 spans 12 residues. Germline V gives CDR1 LNHDA, CDR2 SQIVND (reference sequence). Trimming took 9 bases from V and 7 from J, leaving 15 bases between them. CDR3 nucleotide sequence: TGTGCCAGCCAACCCCCAGGGTTTGGCTACACCTTC. Protein: CASQPPGFGYTF.

This chain uses TRBV19 with TRBJ1-5; maybe TRBD1 (5 bases). Trimming stripped 6 bases from V and 0 bases from J, with 15 bases between. The V gene's germline CDR1 is LNHDA and CDR2 SQIVND (reference sequence). This CDR3 has 16 residues. CDR3 DNA: TGTGCCAGTAGGAGTAGTCAGACAGTTAGCAATCAGCCCCAGCATTTT. Its translation: CASRSSQTVSNQPQHF.

The chain joins TRBV6-5 to TRBJ1-2, with D maybe TRBD1 (5 bases). Per germline, CDR1 MNHEY and CDR2 SVGAGI. The CDR3 length is 12 residues. V was cut by 7 bases and J by 4 bases, with 10 bases left in between. The CDR3 is CASTSGSYGYTF. In DNA form, the CDR3 reads TGTGCCAGCACCTCAGGGTCCTATGGCTACACCTTC.

The chain links TRBV25-1 to TRBJ2-1; 7 nucleotides agree with TRBD2. The CDR3 totals 17 residues. Trimming cost V 1 base and J 0 bases; bases outside gene matches: 6. The germline V gene encodes CDR1 MGHDK and CDR2 SYGVNS. DNA for the CDR3: TGTGCCAGCAGTGAATTCGGGGGGAAAGGCTCCTACAATGAGCAGTTCTTC. It translates to CASSEFGGKGSYNEQFF. The full variable domain, its missing parts supplied by reference TRBV25-1 and TRBJ2-1, is EADIYQTPRYLVIGTGKKITLECSQTMGHDKMYWYQQDPGMELHLIHYSYGVNSTEKGDLSSESTVSRIRTEHFPLTLESARPSHTSQYLCASSEFGGKGSYNEQFFGPGTRLTVL.

This clone was counted once. This sequence joins TRBV9 and TRBJ1-2; 7 bases fit TRBD1. The CDR3 sequence is 16 residues long. V was pared by 2 bases and J by 8 bases, with 15 bases of the junction left unmatched. CDR1 is SGDLS, CDR2 YYNGEE, per germline. Here the CDR3 DNA reads TGTGCCAGCAGCGTCCAGGATTGGGAGGGGGCGCACGGCTACACCTTC. This translates into CASSVQDWEGAHGYTF.

This chain connects TRBV29-1 to TRBJ1-1; D unclear. The CDR3 length is 14 residues. V was pared by 8 bases and J by 11 bases, with 27 bases between. Germline CDR1 and CDR2: SQVTM and ANQGSEA. The CDR3 is CSTTPTHGPVSAFF. Here the CDR3 DNA reads TGCAGCACTACTCCAACCCACGGGCCCGTCTCCGCTTTCTTT.

The CDR3 DNA follows: TGTGCCAGCAGCCCATCCCGCGGCTGGGCCTACAATGAGCAGTTCTTC. Its translation: CASSPSRGWAYNEQFF. The V call is TRBV14, the J call TRBJ2-1, with D hard to call. CDR1 and CDR2 from the germline V gene are SGHDN and FVKESK. CDR3 length equals 16 residues. V was trimmed by 4 bases and J by 2 bases, leaving 15 bases between them.

This clone was seen a few times. The chain links TRBV2 to TRBJ2-3, with 12 nucleotides matching TRBD2. The CDR3 length is 16 residues. The junction had 8 bases not matched to a gene; V was cut back by 8 bases and J by 2 bases. Germline V gene lookup returns CDR1 SNHLY and CDR2 FYNNEI. The CDR3 DNA is TGTGCCAGCTTGTATTCTAGCGGGGGGGCCACAGATACGCAGTATTTT. This codes for CASLYSSGGATDTQYF.